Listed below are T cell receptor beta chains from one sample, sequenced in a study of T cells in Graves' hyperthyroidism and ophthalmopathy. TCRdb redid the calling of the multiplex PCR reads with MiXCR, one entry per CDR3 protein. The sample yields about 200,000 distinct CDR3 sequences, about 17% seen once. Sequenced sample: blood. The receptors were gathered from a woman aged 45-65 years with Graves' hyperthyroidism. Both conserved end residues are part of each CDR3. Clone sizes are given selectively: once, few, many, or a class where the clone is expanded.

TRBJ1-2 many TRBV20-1 CSARDWGAVNYGYTF
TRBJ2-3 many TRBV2 CASSVGPDTQYF
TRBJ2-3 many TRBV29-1 CSVTYETGPISTDTQYF
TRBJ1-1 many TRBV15 CATSSRPLTGTASNTEAFF
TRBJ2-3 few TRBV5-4 CASSLGIGTQSGTDTQYF
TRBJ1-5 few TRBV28 CASSTTTQPQHF
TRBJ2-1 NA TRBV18 CASSPSRGGSDEQFF
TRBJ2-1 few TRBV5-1 CASSTGLAGTTGNEQFF
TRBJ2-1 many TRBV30 CAWSSWQGANEQFF
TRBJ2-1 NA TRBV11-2 CASSPYGTPLSYNEQFF
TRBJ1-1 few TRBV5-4 CASSLRAGDGKTEAFF
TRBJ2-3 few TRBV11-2 CASNKDGTNTDTQYF
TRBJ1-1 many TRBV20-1 CSARTSNEAFF
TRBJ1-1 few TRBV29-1 CSVGDLNTEAFF
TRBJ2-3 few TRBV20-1 CSARDERGTDTQYF
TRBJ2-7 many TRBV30 CAWKSGDRGPYEQYF
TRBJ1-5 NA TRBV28 CASSLSGQGSNQPQHF
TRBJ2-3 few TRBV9 CASSGEGLGAAQYF
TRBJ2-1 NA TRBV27 CASSLWGSYNEQFF
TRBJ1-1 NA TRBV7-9 CASSLQGGGTEAFF
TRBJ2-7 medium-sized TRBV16 CASSHSGATYEQYF
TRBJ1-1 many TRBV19 CASSLYRQALGMNTEAFF
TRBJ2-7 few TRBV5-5 CASARAGGPYEQYF
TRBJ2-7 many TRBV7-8 CASSLVGVASYEQYF
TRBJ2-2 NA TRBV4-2 CASSLTKGSEDDTGELFF
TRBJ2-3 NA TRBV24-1 CATSRRGQEGQDTQYF
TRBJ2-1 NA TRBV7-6 CASSSDRVYNEQFF
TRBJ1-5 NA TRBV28 CASSLAGRGPDQPQHF
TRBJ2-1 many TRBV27 CASDQGLANYNEQFF
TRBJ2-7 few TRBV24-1 CATSDPGGAYEQYF
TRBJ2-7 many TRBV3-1 CASSQEDRYEQYF
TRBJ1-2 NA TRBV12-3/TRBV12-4 CASSPRTSPREGYTF
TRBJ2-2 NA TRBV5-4 CASSFRQEGDGELFF
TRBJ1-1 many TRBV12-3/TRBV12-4 CASRVDSFDGNTEAFF
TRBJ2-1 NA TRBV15 CATTQRREINEQFF
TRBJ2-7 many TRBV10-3 CAISSGTTEQYF
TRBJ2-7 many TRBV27 CASSLRLGLGYEQYF
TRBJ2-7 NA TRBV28 CASSLMLGQGFNYSYEQYF
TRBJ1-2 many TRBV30 CAWSPNHGYTF
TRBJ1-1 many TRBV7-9 CASSLGVLRKGEAFF
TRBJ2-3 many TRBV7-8 CAINKKGTSGSTDTQYF
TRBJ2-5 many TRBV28 CASSFWGTQETQYF
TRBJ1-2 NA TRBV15 CATSRVGGTYGYTF
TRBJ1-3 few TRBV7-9 CASSTRTGLNTIYF
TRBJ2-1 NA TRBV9 CASSGLHHTSGRAYEQFF
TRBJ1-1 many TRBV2 CASSHEAFF
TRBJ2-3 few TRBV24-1 CATSDPSGTSGSDTQYF
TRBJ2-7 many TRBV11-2 CASSARVSSYEQYF
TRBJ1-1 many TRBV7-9 CASSLGQGATEAFF
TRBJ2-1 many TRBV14 CASSQVGLAGGSSYNEQFF
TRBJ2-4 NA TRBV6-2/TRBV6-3 CSSLSDIQYF
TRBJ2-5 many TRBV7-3 CASSPYAWYQETQYF